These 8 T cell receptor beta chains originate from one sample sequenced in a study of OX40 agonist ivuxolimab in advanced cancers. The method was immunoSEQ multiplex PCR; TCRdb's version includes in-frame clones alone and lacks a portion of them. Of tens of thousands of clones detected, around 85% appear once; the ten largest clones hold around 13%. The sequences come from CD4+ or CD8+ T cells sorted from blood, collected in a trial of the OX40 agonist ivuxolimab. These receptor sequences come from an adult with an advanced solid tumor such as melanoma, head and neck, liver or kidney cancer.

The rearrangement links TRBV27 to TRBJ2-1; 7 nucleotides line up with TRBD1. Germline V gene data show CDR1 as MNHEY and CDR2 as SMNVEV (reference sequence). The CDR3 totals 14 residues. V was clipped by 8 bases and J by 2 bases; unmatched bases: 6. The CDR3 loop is CASGSGGAYNEQFF. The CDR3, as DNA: TGTGCCAGCGGGTCAGGGGGAGCCTACAATGAGCAGTTCTTC.

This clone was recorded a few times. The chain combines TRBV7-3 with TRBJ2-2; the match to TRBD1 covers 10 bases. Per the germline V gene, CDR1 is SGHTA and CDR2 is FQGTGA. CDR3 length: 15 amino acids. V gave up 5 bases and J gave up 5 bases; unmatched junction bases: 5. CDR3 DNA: TGTGCCAGCAGCGCGACAGGGGGCGATACCGGGGAGCTGTTTTTT. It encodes CASSATGGDTGELFF.

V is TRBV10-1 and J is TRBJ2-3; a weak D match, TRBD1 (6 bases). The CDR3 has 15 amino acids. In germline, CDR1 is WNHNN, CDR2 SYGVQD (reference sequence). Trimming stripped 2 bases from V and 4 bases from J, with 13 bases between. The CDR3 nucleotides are TGCGCCAGCAGTGAGAGAGGGGCAGGGGCAGATACGCAGTATTTT. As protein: CASSERGAGADTQYF.

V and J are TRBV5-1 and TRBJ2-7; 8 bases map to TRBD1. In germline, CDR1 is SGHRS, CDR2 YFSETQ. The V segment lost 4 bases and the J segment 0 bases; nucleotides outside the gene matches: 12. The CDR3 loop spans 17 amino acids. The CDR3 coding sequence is TGCGCCAGCAGCGGCCTTACAGGGGACAGGAGCTCCTACGAGCAGTACTTC. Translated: CASSGLTGDRSSYEQYF.

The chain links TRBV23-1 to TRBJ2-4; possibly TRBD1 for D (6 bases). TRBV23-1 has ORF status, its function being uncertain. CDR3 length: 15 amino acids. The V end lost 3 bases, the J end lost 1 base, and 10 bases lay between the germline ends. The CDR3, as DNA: TGCGCCAGCAGTCACAGGGGTTCCGCCAAAAACATTCAGTACTTC. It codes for CASSHRGSAKNIQYF.

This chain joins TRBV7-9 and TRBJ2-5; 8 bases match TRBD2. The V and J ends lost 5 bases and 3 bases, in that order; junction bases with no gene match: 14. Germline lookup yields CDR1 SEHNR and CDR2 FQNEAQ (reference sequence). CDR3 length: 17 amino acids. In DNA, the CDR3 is TGTGCCAGCAGCCGGAGCGGGAGCCTTGAATGGAAAGAGACCCAGTACTTC. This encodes CASSRSGSLEWKETQYF.

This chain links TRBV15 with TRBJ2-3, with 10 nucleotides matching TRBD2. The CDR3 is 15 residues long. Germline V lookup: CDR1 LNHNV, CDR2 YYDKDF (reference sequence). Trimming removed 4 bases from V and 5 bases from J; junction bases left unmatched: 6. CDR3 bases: TGTGCCACCAGCACCCGGACTAGCGGAATAGATACGCAGTATTTT. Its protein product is CATSTRTSGIDTQYF.

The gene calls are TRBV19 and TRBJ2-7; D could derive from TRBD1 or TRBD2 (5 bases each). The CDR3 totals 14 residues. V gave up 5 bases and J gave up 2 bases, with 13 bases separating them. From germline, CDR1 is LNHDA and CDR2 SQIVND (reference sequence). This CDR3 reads CASSGTDRPYEQYF. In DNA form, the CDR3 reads TGTGCCAGTAGTGGGACGGATCGTCCCTACGAGCAGTACTTC.